This TCR beta chain was found in a study of Graves' ophthalmopathy and Graves' hyperthyroidism. Regarding this clonotype: No DNA is shown, since the ends of the CDR3 on it are uncertain; the CDR3 is the one TCRdb lists.

Germline V gene lookup returns CDR1 SGDLS and CDR2 YYNGEE. The CDR3 is 21 amino acids in total, end residues counted. The authors amplified TCR beta CDR3 regions from RNA transcripts. Second-round multiplex PCR came after a first-round RT-PCR that employed HTBI primers. A single record per CDR3 protein comes from TCRdb applying MiXCR to the multiplex PCR reads. The table lists about 480,000 distinct CDR3 sequences, around an eighth of them singletons. Sequenced material: blood. The rearrangement links TRBV9 to TRBJ2-2; the table's D call, TRBD1, has no DNA check behind it. This receptor was taken from a woman aged 30 to 39 with Graves' ophthalmopathy. CDR3 residues: CASSVAGGGYTFGSGTGELFF.